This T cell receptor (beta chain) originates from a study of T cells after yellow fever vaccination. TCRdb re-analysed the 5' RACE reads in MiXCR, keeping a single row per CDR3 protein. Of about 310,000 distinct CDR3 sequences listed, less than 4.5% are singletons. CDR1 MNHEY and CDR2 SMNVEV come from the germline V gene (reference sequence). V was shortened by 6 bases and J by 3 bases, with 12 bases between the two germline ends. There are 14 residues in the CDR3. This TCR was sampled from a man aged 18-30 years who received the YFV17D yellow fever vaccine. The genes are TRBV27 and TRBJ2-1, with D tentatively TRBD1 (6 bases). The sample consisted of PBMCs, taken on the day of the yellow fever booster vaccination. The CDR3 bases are TGTGCCAGCAGCTTCGACAGGAACTACAATGAGCAGTTCTTC. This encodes CASSFDRNYNEQFF.